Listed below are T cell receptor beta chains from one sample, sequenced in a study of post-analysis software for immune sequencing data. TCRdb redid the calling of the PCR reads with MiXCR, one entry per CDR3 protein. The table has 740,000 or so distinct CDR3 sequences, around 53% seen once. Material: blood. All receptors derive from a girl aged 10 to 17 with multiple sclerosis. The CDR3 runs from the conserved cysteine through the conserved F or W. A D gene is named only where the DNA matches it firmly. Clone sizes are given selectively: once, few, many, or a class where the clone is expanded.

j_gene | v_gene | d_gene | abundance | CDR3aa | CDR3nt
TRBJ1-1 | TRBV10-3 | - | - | CAISPGGGEMNTEAFF | TGTGCCATCAGCCCCGGGGGAGGTGAAATGAACACTGAAGCTTTCTTT
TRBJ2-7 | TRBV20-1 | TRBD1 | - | CSAEKPGTGGSYEQYF | TGCAGTGCCGAAAAACCCGGGACAGGGGGCTCTTACGAGCAGTACTTC
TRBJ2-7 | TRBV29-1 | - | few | CSVGDRLSPYEQYF | TGCAGCGTTGGAGACAGGCTCTCACCCTACGAGCAGTACTTC
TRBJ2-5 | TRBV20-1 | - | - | CSTSRGAETQYF | TGCAGTACCTCCAGGGGTGCTGAGACCCAGTACTTC
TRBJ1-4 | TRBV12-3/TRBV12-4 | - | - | CASSLAASTNEKLFF | TGTGCCAGCAGTCTCGCGGCCTCAACTAATGAAAAACTGTTTTTT
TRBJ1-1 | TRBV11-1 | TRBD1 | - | CASSRSRGRGQEAFF | TGTGCCAGCAGCCGCAGCCGGGGCAGGGGGCAAGAAGCTTTCTTT
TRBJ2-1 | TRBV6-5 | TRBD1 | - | CASSDSHLQGNEQFF | TGTGCCAGCAGTGACTCCCACCTACAGGGGAATGAGCAGTTCTTC
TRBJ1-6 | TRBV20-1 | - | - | CSAREQAEGLPLHF | TGCAGTGCTAGAGAGCAGGCGGAGGGTCTGCCCCTCCACTTT
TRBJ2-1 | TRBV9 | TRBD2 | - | CASSVVVSGRNEQFF | TGTGCCAGCAGCGTAGTAGTTAGCGGGAGGAATGAGCAGTTCTTC
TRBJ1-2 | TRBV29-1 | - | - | CSVVVGRQDGYTF | TGCAGCGTTGTGGTCGGTAGACAGGATGGCTACACCTTC
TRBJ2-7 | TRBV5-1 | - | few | CASSLASQDYEQYF | TGCGCCAGCAGCTTGGCTTCCCAGGACTACGAGCAGTACTTC
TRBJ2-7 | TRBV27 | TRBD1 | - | CASRGQGVAYEQYF | TGTGCCAGCAGAGGACAGGGGGTGGCCTACGAGCAGTACTTC
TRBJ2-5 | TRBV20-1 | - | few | CSARVTGAIETQYF | TGCAGTGCTAGAGTCACGGGGGCGATCGAGACCCAGTACTTC
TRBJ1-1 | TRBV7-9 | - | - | CASRRGSMNTEAFF | TGTGCCAGCCGTAGGGGATCCATGAACACTGAAGCTTTCTTT
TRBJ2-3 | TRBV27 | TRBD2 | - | CASCVGLAGGPWKDTQYF | TGTGCCAGCTGCGTTGGACTAGCGGGAGGGCCGTGGAAAGATACGCAGTATTTT
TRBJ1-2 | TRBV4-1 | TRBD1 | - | CASSQESNAGGYYGYTF | TGCGCCAGCAGCCAAGAGTCGAACGCAGGGGGTTACTATGGCTACACCTTC
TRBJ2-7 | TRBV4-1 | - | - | CASSQAGLVDHEQYF | TGCGCCAGCAGCCAAGCAGGTCTAGTAGACCACGAGCAGTACTTC
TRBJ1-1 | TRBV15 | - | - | CATRKDGSTEAFF | TGTGCCACCAGAAAGGATGGGAGCACTGAAGCTTTCTTT
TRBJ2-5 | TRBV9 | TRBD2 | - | CASSQTSGPVETQYF | TGTGCCAGCAGCCAGACTAGCGGACCGGTGGAGACCCAGTACTTC
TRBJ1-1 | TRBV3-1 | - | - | CASSQKGKIEAFF | TGTGCCAGCAGCCAGAAGGGAAAGATTGAAGCTTTCTTT
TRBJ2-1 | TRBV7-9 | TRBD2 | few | CASSFSGGTYNEQFF | TGTGCCAGCAGCTTTAGCGGGGGCACCTACAATGAGCAGTTCTTC
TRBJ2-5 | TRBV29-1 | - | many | CSVEPGETQYF | TGCAGCGTTGAACCTGGAGAGACCCAGTACTTC
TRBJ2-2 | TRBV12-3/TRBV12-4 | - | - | CASSLTGITGELFF | TGTGCCAGCAGCCTTACAGGGATAACCGGGGAGCTGTTTTTT
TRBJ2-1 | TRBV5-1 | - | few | CASSVGRDINEQFF | TGCGCCAGCAGTGTGGGACGAGACATCAATGAGCAGTTCTTC
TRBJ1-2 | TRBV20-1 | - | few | CSARAERNYGYTF | TGCAGTGCTAGAGCGGAGCGGAACTATGGCTACACCTTC
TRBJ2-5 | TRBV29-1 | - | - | CSAARHPGWETQYF | TGCAGCGCTGCCCGACACCCCGGGTGGGAGACCCAGTACTTC
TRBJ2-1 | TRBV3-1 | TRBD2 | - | CASSGGLATYNEQFF | TGTGCCAGCAGCGGGGGACTAGCGACCTACAATGAGCAGTTCTTC
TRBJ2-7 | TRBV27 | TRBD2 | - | CASSLSVAGVRSEQYF | TGTGCCAGCAGTTTATCGGTAGCGGGAGTACGATCCGAGCAGTACTTC
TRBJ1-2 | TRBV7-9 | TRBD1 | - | CASSQTPPDRYMAYTF | TGTGCCAGCAGCCAGACCCCCCCGGACAGGTATATGGCCTACACCTTC
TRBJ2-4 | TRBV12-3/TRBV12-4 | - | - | CACRRAGAPGWGKNIQYF | TGTGCCTGCCGGCGGGCAGGGGCCCCAGGGTGGGGCAAAAACATTCAGTACTTC
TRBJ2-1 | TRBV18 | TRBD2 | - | CASSHSTSGNYNEQFF | TGTGCCAGCTCACACTCTACTAGCGGTAACTACAATGAGCAGTTCTTC
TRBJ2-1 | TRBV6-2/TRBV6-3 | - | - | CASSYSTDYNEQFF | TGTGCCAGCAGTTACTCGACCGACTACAATGAGCAGTTCTTC
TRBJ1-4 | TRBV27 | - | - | CASSPQVRLRGEKLFF | TGTGCCAGCAGTCCACAAGTCCGGCTTCGGGGGGAAAAACTGTTTTTT
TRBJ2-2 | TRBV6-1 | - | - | CASSEGQDTGELFF | TGTGCCAGCAGTGAAGGACAGGACACCGGGGAGCTGTTTTTT
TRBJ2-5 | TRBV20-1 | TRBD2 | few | CSARDLGGRKTQYF | TGCAGTGCTAGAGATCTAGGCGGGAGAAAGACCCAGTACTTC